Many counts were recorded for the clone carrying this TCR beta chain. Its antigen is not known. Trimming took off 3 bases at V and 4 bases at J, with 22 bases between the two ends. There are 16 residues in the CDR3. Germline CDR1 and CDR2: DFQATT and SNEGSKA (reference sequence). Investigators amplified TCR beta CDR3 regions from RNA transcripts. The library came from an HTBI-primed first-round RT-PCR and a second-round multiplex PCR. One entry per CDR3 protein, called by TCRdb with MiXCR from the multiplex PCR reads. The sample shows around 1.1 million distinct CDR3 sequences, less than 45% of them seen only once. This sample was included in a study of Graves' ophthalmopathy and Graves' hyperthyroidism. Notes on the study in general: Separation of ophthalmopathy from stable hyperthyroidism was achieved by a 13-signature model, at roughly 88% sensitivity and roughly 81% specificity. Ophthalmopathy progression cases were predicted by the model with roughly 64% sensitivity and 72.22% specificity.

This rearrangement joins TRBV20-1 to TRBJ2-7; tentative D call: TRBD2 (6 bases). The receptor was isolated from an adult man with Graves' hyperthyroidism. Specimen: peripheral blood or thyroid tissue (not recorded which). CDR3 in amino acids: CSARAWGVLSEYEQYF. The CDR3, as DNA: TGCAGTGCTAGGGCCTGGGGGGTCCTCTCTGAATACGAGCAGTACTTC.